The entry that follows covers one T cell receptor beta chain sequence. Its antigen is not identified. This record belongs to a study of Tregs in tolerant kidney transplant recipients. Study-wide results and caveats: The most relevant donor-specific Treg TCRbeta repertoire apparently came from expansion with activated donor B cells. Changing PCR primers prevented nucleotide comparison between some patients' samples.

Trimming stripped 0 bases from V and 0 bases from J, with 17 bases between. CDR1 LNHDA and CDR2 SQIVND come from the germline V gene (reference sequence). The CDR3 is 18 residues long. The table came from immunoSEQ multiplex PCR; TCRdb's copy has only in-frame clones and leaves some out. Among tens of thousands of clones listed, roughly 93% were seen once. The nonmyeloablative bone marrow transplants came from related graft donors, with transient mixed chimerism. Thawed PBMCs were FACS-sorted into unstimulated CD4+CD25+CD127- regulatory T cells, CD4+CD25- non-regulatory cells, CD4 and CD8 cells. The input for sequencing was CD4+ T cells from blood (PBMCs), taken 12 months after the transplant. This chain joins TRBV19 and TRBJ1-2, with D possibly being TRBD1 (5 bases). The sequence derives from a human patient who received a combined kidney and bone marrow transplant. Some of the T cells may derive from the graft donor. The CDR3 nucleotides read TGTGCCAGTAGTATAGATCTTGAACAGGAGACAACTAACTATGGCTACACCTTC. The encoded protein is CASSIDLEQETTNYGYTF.